These 10 T cell receptor beta chains originate from one sample sequenced in a study of T cells after posttransplantation cyclophosphamide. Cells defined as naive were viable CD3+CD4+ or CD3+CD8+ and CCR7+CD45RA+CD45RO-CD95-CD27+CD28+. Clones were sequenced by immunoSEQ multiplex PCR, and TCRdb holds only the in-frame ones, with some missing. The sample holds fewer than 20,000 clones, less than 95% seen once. The specimen sequenced was naive CD4+ T cells sorted from blood. These receptors were obtained from a woman in her fifties or sixties in good health and a related stem cell transplant donor.

This sequence joins TRBV11-2 and TRBJ2-3; TRBD2 aligns across 7 bases. This CDR3 contains 15 residues. Per germline, CDR1 SGHAT and CDR2 FQNNGV. V lost 7 bases, J lost 5 bases, and 12 bases stayed unmatched. CDR3 sequence reads: CASTWEGLVGDTQYF. The CDR3 region has the DNA TGTGCCAGCACCTGGGAGGGGCTAGTCGGAGATACGCAGTATTTT.

The chain uses TRBV14 and TRBJ2-1, with 9 bases that match TRBD2. Germline CDR1 is SGHDN and CDR2 is FVKESK. The length of the CDR3 is 14 residues. V lost 1 base and J lost 12; bases outside the gene matches: 7. CDR3 region: CASSQGVSGSWQFF. The CDR3 region has the DNA TGTGCCAGCAGCCAAGGCGTTAGCGGGAGTTGGCAGTTCTTC.

V gene TRBV6-5 combines with J gene TRBJ2-1, with a weak D call TRBD1 (5 bases). The CDR3 contains 14 residues. The V gene's germline CDR1 is MNHEY and CDR2 SVGAGI. V shed 5 bases and J shed 3 bases, with 11 bases lying between them. The CDR3 bases are TGTGCCAGCAGTGTGGGTGACAGCTACAATGAGCAGTTCTTC. Translating it yields CASSVGDSYNEQFF.

V gene TRBV30 combines with J gene TRBJ2-7; 10 bases fit TRBD2. This CDR3 contains 16 residues. V lost 0 bases and J lost 5; bases outside the gene matches: 10. The germline V gene encodes CDR1 GTSNPN and CDR2 SVGIG (reference sequence). CDR3 DNA: TGTGCCTGGAGTGTACGGGGTAGCGGGAGGTACAACGAGCAGTACTTC. Translation: CAWSVRGSGRYNEQYF.

Here the CDR3 reads CASSVGSSGENTGELFF. DNA of the CDR3: TGTGCCAGCAGCGTAGGATCTAGCGGGGAAAACACCGGGGAGCTGTTTTTT. The chain employs TRBV9 and TRBJ2-2, with TRBD2 identical over 9 bases. V lost 0 bases, J lost 2 bases, and 5 bases stayed unmatched. Germline V gene data show CDR1 as SGDLS and CDR2 as YYNGEE. This CDR3 has 17 residues.

The gene calls are TRBV6-5 and TRBJ2-5; D is ambiguous. Trimming removed 8 bases from V and 0 bases from J, with 13 bases in between. This CDR3 region has 14 residues. Germline CDR1 MNHEY, CDR2 SVGAGI. The CDR3 nucleotides read TGTGCCAGCTCCCTAGGAAGGTACCAAGAGACCCAGTACTTC. This gives the protein CASSLGRYQETQYF.

V and J are TRBV7-2 and TRBJ2-3; D perhaps matches TRBD2 (6 bases). This CDR3 is built from 15 residues. Trimming took 1 base from V and 10 from J, leaving 18 bases between them. CDR1 SGHTA and CDR2 FQGNSA come from the germline V gene. The CDR3 reads CASSLVYSRDQAQYF. CDR3 nucleotides: TGTGCCAGCAGCTTAGTGTATTCGCGGGACCAGGCGCAGTATTTT. Looking up the rest from reference TRBV7-2 and TRBJ2-3 gives the full variable domain: GAGVSQSPSNKVTEKGKDVELRCDPISGHTALYWYRQSLGQGLEFLIYFQGNSAPDKSGLPSDRFSAERTGGSVSTLTIQRTQQEDSAVYLCASSLVYSRDQAQYFGPGTRLTVL.

J is TRBJ2-1 and V is TRBV19; 10 bases are a match to TRBD2. This CDR3 has 14 amino acids. The germline CDR1 and CDR2 sequences are LNHDA and SQIVND (reference sequence). The V gene end was trimmed by 3 bases and the J gene end by 5 bases; junction bases not matched to a gene: 1. CDR3 sequence reads: CASSMLAGDNEQFF. CDR3 bases: TGTGCCAGTAGTATGCTAGCGGGAGACAATGAGCAGTTCTTC.

The genes are TRBV9 and TRBJ2-3; TRBD2 matches at 7 bases. This CDR3 comprises 18 residues. From germline, CDR1 is SGDLS and CDR2 YYNGEE. V was clipped by 0 bases and J by 0 bases; unmatched bases: 10. CDR3 protein: CASSVATTGGPSTDTQYF. CDR3 in DNA: TGTGCCAGCAGCGTAGCGACGACGGGGGGACCGAGCACAGATACGCAGTATTTT.

This rearrangement joins TRBV5-1 to TRBJ2-7; the D is unclear. The V and J ends lost 3 bases and 2 bases respectively, with 15 bases between them. Germline V CDR1 and CDR2: SGHRS, YFSETQ. The CDR3 covers 15 residues. The CDR3 nucleotides are TGCGCCAGCAGCTCGACACGTCATCCACCCTACGAGCAGTACTTC. Translated: CASSSTRHPPYEQYF.